This T cell receptor (beta chain) was found in a study of cytomegalovirus exposure and HLA in healthy donors. This clone occurred a few times. The CDR3 spans 15 residues. V lost 3 bases and J 7 bases, leaving 18 bases between the germline ends. CDR1 is MNHNS, CDR2 SASEGT, per germline. The PCR made use of 60 Vbeta and 13 Jbeta primers. Repertoires were generated with immunoSEQ multiplex PCR, while TCRdb's copy carries only in-frame clones and drops some. The table includes about 200,000 clones, roughly 80% detected once. The TCR comes from a man younger than 40 in good health and CMV-seronegative. The chain combines TRBV6-1 with TRBJ1-2; perhaps TRBD1 as D (6 bases). Sequencing was carried out using PBMCs. The CDR3 bases are TGTGCCAGCAGTGAGCCCGCAACAGGGCATGCTGGCTACACCTTC. Its translation is CASSEPATGHAGYTF.